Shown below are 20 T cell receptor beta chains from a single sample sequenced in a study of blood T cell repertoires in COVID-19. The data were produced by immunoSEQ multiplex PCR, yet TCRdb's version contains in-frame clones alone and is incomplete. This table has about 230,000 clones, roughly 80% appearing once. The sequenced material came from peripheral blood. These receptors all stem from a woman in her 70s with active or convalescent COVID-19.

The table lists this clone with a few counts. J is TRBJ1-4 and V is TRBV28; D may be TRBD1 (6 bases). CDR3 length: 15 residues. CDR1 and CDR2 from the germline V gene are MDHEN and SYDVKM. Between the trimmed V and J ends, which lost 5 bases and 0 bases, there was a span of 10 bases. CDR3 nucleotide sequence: TGTGCCAGCAGTCCCTGGACAGCAACTAATGAAAAACTGTTTTTT. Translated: CASSPWTATNEKLFF. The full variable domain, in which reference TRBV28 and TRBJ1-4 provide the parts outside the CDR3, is DVKVTQSSRYLVKRTGEKVFLECVQDMDHENMFWYRQDPGLGLRLIYFSYDVKMKEKGDIPEGYSVSREKKERFSLILESASTNQTSMYLCASSPWTATNEKLFFGSGTQLSVL.

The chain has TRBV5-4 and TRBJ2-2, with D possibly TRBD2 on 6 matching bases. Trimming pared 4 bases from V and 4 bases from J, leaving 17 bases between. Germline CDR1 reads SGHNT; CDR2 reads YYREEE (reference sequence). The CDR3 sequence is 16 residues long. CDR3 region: CASSKGLALTTGELFF. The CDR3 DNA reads TGTGCCAGCAGCAAAGGGCTAGCGCTTACCACCGGGGAGCTGTTTTTT. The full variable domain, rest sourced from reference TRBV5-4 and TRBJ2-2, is ETGVTQSPTHLIKTRGQQVTLRCSSQSGHNTVSWYQQALGQGPQFIFQYYREEENGRGNFPPRFSGLQFPNYSSELNVNALELDDSALYLCASSKGLALTTGELFFGEGSRLTVL.

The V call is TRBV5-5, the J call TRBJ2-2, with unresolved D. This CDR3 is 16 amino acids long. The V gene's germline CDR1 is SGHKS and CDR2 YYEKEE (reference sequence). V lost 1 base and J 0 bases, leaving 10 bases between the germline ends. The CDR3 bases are TGTGCCAGCAGCTTGTGGCGGCCCTCGAACACCGGGGAGCTGTTTTTT. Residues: CASSLWRPSNTGELFF. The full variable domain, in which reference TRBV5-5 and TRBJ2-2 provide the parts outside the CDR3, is DAGVTQSPTHLIKTRGQQVTLRCSPISGHKSVSWYQQVLGQGPQFIFQYYEKEERGRGNFPDRFSARQFPNYSSELNVNALLLGDSALYLCASSLWRPSNTGELFFGEGSRLTVL.

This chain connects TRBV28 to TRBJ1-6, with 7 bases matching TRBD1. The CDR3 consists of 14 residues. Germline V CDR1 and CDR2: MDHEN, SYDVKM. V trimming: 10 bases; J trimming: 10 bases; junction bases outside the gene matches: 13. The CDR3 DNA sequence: TGTGCCACAAGATCCGGGCAGGGGGACTCACCCCTCCACTTT. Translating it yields CATRSGQGDSPLHF.

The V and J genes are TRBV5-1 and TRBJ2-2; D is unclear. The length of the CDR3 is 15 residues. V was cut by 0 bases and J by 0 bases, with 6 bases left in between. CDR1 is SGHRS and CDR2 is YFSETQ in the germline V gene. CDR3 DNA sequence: TGCGCCAGCAGCTTGGGAGCGACGAACACCGGGGAGCTGTTTTTT. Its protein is CASSLGATNTGELFF.

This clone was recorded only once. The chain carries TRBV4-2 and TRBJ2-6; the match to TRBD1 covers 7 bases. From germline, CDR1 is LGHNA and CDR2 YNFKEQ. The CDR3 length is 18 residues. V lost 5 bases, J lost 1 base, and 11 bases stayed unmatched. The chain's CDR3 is CASSSRTGSFSGANVLTF. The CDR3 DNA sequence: TGTGCCAGCAGCTCTCGGACAGGCTCCTTTTCTGGGGCCAACGTCCTGACTTTC.

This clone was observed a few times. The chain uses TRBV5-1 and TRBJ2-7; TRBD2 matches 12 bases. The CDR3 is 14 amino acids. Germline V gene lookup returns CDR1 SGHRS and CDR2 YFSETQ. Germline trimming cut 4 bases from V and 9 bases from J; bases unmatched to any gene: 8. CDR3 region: CASSPGLAGTGQYF. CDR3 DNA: TGCGCCAGCAGCCCAGGACTAGCGGGGACTGGGCAGTACTTC.

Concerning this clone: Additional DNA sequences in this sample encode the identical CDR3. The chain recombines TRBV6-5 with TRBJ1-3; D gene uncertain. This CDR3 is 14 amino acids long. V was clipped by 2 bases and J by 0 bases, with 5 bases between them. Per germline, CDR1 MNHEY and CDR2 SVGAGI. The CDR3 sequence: CASSYRGSGNTIYF. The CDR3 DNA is TGTGCCAGCAGTTACAGAGGCTCTGGAAACACCATATATTTT.

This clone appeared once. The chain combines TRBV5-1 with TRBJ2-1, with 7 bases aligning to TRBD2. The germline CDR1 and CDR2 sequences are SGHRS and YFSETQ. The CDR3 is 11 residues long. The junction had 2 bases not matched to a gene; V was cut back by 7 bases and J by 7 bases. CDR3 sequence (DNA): TGCGCCAGCCAGCGGGGAAATGAGCAGTTCTTC. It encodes CASQRGNEQFF.

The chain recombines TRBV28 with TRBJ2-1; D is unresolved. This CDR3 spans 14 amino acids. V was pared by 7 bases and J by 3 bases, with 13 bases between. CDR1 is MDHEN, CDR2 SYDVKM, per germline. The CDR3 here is CASILRKGYNEQFF. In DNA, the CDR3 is TGTGCCAGCATACTAAGGAAAGGCTACAATGAGCAGTTCTTC.

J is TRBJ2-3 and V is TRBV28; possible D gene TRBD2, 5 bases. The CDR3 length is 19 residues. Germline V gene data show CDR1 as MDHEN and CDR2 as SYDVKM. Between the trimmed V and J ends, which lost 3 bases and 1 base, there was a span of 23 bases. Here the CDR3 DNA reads TGTGCCAGCAGTTTGTATGCGGGTGGCGGCAAGTGGCGCACAGATACGCAGTATTTT. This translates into CASSLYAGGGKWRTDTQYF.

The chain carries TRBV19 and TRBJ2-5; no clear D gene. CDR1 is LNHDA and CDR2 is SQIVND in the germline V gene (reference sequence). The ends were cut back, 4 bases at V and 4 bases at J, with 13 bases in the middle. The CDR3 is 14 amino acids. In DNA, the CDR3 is TGTGCCAGTAGTACATCCCCGGGTGGAGAGACCCAGTACTTC. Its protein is CASSTSPGGETQYF.

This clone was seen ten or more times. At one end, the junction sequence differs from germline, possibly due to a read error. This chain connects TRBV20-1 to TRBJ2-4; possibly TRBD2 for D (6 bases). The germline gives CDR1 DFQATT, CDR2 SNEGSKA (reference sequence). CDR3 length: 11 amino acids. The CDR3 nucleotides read TGCAGTGCTAGCCGGGACTGGGAAGGGAACTTC. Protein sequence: CSASRDWEGNF.

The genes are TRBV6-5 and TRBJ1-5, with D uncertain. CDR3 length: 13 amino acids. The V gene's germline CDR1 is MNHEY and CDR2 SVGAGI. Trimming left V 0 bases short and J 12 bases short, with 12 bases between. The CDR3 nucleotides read TGTGCCAGCAGTTACTCGAGCGGGAGGCGCCAGCATTTT. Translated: CASSYSSGRRQHF.

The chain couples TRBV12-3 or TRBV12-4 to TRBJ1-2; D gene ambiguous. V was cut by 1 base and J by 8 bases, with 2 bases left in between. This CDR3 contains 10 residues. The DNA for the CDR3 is TGTGCCAGCAGTTTAGTAGGCTACACCTTC. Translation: CASSLVGYTF.

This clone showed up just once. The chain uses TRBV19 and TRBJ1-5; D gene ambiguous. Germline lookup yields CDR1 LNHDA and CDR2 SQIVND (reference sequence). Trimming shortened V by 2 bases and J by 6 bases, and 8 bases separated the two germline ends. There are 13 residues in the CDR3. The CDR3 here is CASSIQNGQPQHF. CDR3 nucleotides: TGTGCCAGTAGTATACAGAATGGTCAGCCCCAGCATTTT.

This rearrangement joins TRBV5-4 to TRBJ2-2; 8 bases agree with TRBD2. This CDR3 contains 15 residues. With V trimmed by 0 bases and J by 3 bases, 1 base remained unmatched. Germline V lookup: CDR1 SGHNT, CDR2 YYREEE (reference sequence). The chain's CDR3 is CASSLERGYTGELFF. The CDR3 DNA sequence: TGTGCCAGCAGCTTGGAGCGGGGGTACACCGGGGAGCTGTTTTTT.

The CDR3 sequence is CASSDDQGNEQYF. In DNA, the CDR3 is TGTGCCAGCAGTGACGATCAGGGCAACGAGCAGTACTTC. The gene calls are TRBV11-3 and TRBJ2-7; TRBD1 is a possible D gene (5 bases). Trimming stripped 6 bases from V and 5 bases from J, with 14 bases between. The germline V gene encodes CDR1 SGHNT and CDR2 YENEEA. This CDR3 has 13 residues.

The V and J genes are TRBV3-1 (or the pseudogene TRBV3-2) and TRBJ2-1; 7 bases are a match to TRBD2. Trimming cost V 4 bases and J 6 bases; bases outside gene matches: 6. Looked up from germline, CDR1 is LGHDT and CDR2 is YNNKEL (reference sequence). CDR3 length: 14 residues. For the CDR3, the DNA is TGTGCCAGCAGCCGACCGACTAGCAGCAATGAGCAGTTCTTC. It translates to CASSRPTSSNEQFF.

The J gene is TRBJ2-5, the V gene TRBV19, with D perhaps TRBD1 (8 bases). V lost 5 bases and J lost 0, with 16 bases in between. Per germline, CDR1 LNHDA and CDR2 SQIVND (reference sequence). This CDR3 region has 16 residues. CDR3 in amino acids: CASSLGGTGHQETQYF. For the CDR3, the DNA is TGTGCCAGTAGTCTCGGGGGGACAGGCCACCAAGAGACCCAGTACTTC.